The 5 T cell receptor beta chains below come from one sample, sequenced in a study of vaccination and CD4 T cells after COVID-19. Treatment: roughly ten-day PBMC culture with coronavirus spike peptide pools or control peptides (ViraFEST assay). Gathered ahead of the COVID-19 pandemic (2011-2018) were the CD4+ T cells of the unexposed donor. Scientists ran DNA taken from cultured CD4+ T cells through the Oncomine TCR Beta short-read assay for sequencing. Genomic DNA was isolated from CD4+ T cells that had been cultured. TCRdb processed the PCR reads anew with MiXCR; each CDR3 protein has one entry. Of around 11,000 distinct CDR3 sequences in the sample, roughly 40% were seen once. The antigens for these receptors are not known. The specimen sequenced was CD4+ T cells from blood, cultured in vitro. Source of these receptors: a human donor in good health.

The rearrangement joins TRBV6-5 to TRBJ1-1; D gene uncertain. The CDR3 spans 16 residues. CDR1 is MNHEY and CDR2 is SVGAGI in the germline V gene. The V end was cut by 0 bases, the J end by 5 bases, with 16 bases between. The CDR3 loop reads CASSYSPHGMETEAFF. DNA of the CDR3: TGTGCCAGCAGTTACTCCCCCCACGGGATGGAGACTGAAGCTTTCTTT.

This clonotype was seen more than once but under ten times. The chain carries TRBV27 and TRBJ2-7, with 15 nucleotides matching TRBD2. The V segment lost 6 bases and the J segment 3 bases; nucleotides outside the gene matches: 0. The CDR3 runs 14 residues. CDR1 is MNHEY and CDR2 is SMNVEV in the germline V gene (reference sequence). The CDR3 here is CASRGLAGGYEQYF. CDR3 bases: TGTGCCAGCAGGGGACTAGCGGGAGGCTACGAGCAGTACTTC.

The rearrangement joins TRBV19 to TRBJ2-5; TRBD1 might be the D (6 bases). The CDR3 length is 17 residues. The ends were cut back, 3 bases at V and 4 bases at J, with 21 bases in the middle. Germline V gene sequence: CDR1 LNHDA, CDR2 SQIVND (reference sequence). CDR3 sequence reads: CASSMGSQQGFLETQYF. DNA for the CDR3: TGTGCCAGTAGTATGGGTTCCCAGCAGGGGTTTTTAGAGACCCAGTACTTC.

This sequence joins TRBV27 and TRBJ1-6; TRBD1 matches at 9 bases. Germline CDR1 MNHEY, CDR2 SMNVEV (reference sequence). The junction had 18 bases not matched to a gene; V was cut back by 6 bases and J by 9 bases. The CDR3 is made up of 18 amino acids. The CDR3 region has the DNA TGTGCCAGCAGACCCAACGCGACCGGGACAGGGAAAGGTTCACCCCTCCACTTT. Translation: CASRPNATGTGKGSPLHF.

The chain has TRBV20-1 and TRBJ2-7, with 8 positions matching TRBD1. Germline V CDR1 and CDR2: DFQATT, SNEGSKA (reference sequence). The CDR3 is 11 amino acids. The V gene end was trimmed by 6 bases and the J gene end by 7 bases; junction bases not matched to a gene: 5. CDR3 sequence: CSATGVEEQYF. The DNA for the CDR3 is TGCAGTGCGACAGGGGTTGAGGAGCAGTACTTC.